Each of the 7 T cell receptor beta chains below was sequenced from the same sample in a study of T cells in Graves' hyperthyroidism and ophthalmopathy. Amplified regions were TCR beta CDR3 sequences from RNA transcripts. HTBI primers were employed in a first-round RT-PCR of the TCR CDR3. TCRdb called the multiplex PCR reads again in MiXCR, with one record for every CDR3 protein. The table includes approximately 510,000 distinct CDR3 sequences, 35% to 50% detected once. Sequencing was done on a sample of peripheral blood or thyroid tissue (not recorded which). These receptors were taken from an adult woman with Graves' disease, either hyperthyroidism or ophthalmopathy (not recorded which).

This clonotype occurred a few times. The rearrangement uses TRBV3-1 and TRBJ2-2; D perhaps matches TRBD2 (5 bases). Trimming removed 4 bases at V and 7 bases at J, with 10 bases between. The CDR3 length is 13 residues. CDR1 and CDR2 from the germline V gene are LGHDT and YNNKEL (reference sequence). The CDR3 sequence is CASSRGRDGELFF. The CDR3 region has the DNA TGTGCCAGCAGCCGTGGACGGGACGGGGAGCTGTTTTTT. The variable domain in full, completed from reference TRBV3-1 and TRBJ2-2, reads DTAVSQTPKYLVTQMGNDKSIKCEQNLGHDTMYWYKQDSKKFLKIMFSYNNKELIINETVPNRFSPKSPDKAHLNLHINSLELGDSAVYFCASSRGRDGELFFGEGSRLTVL.

The rearrangement links TRBV7-8 to TRBJ1-5; D remains ambiguous. Germline V CDR1 and CDR2: SGHVS, FQNEAQ. The V end was cut by 3 bases, the J end by 4 bases, with 13 bases between. The CDR3 covers 15 residues. The CDR3 DNA reads TGTGCCAGCAGCTTGGGTCCATTGGGTAATCAGCCCCAGCATTTT. Translation gives CASSLGPLGNQPQHF.

The chain is built from TRBV7-2 and TRBJ2-7; 9 bases agree with TRBD1. This CDR3 is built from 14 residues. V was pared by 6 bases and J by 6 bases, with 9 bases of the junction left unmatched. The germline V gene has CDR1 SGHTA and CDR2 FQGNSA. The CDR3 here is CASSARRTGVEQYF. The CDR3 DNA follows: TGTGCCAGCAGTGCTAGACGGACAGGGGTCGAGCAGTACTTC.

This clonotype was observed at least ten times. V gene TRBV24-1 combines with J gene TRBJ1-2, with TRBD1 matching 7 bases. The CDR3 runs 12 residues. Germline CDR1 and CDR2: KGHDR and SFDVKD. Germline trimming cut 5 bases from V and 8 bases from J; bases unmatched to any gene: 4. CDR3 in DNA: TGTGCCACCAGTGGAACAGGGGTCGGCTACACCTTC. Translated: CATSGTGVGYTF.

This clonotype showed up just once. The chain has TRBV7-9 and TRBJ2-1; the D gene is possibly TRBD1 (6 bases). In germline, CDR1 is SEHNR, CDR2 FQNEAQ (reference sequence). V was pared by 7 bases and J by 0 bases, with 25 bases between. This CDR3 is built from 19 residues. The CDR3: CASTLSGHHSMSSYNEQFF. The CDR3 coding sequence is TGTGCCAGCACCCTCTCGGGACACCACTCGATGAGCTCCTACAATGAGCAGTTCTTC. Together with reference TRBV7-9 and TRBJ2-1, the CDR3 gives the full variable domain: DTGVSQNPRHKITKRGQNVTFRCDPISEHNRLYWYRQTLGQGPEFLTYFQNEAQLEKSRLLSDRFSAERPKGSFSTLEIQRTEQGDSAMYLCASTLSGHHSMSSYNEQFFGPGTRLTVL.

J is TRBJ2-7 and V is TRBV2, with 7 positions matching TRBD1. The CDR3 sequence is 15 residues long. Per germline, CDR1 SNHLY and CDR2 FYNNEI. J lost 6 bases, V lost 8 bases, and 16 bases had no gene match. CDR3 DNA sequence: TGTGCCAGCCCAAAAGCCGGGACAGCCCACGGCGAGCAGTACTTC. It is translated as CASPKAGTAHGEQYF.

This clonotype was detected ten times or more. The chain recombines TRBV20-1 with TRBJ2-2; 9 positions agree with TRBD1. The CDR3 length is 14 residues. Unmatched junction bases numbered 4, after V lost 3 bases and J lost 5 bases. The germline V gene encodes CDR1 DFQATT and CDR2 SNEGSKA (reference sequence). The CDR3 region is CSASGTGWTGELFF. CDR3 nucleotides: TGCAGTGCTAGTGGGACAGGGTGGACCGGGGAGCTGTTTTTT.